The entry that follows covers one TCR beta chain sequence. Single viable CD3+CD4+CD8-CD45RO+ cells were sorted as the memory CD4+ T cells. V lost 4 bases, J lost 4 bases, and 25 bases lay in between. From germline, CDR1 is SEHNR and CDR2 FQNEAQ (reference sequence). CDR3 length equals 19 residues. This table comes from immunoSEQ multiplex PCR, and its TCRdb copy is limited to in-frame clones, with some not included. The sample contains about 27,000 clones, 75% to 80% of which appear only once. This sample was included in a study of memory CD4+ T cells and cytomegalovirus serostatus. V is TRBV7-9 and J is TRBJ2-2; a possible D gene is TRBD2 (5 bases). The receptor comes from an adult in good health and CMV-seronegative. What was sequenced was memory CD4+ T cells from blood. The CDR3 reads CASSSYKPVSGTFTGELFF. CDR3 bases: TGTGCCAGCAGCTCCTACAAACCCGTCAGCGGAACCTTCACCGGGGAGCTGTTTTTT. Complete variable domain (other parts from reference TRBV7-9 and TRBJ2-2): DTGVSQNPRHKITKRGQNVTFRCDPISEHNRLYWYRQTLGQGPEFLTYFQNEAQLEKSRLLSDRFSAERPKGSFSTLEIQRTEQGDSAMYLCASSSYKPVSGTFTGELFFGEGSRLTVL.